This TCR beta chain comes out of a study of shared clonotypes between healthy human individuals. Only in-frame clones appear in the TCRdb table, and some are missing; sequencing was by immunoSEQ multiplex PCR. The table has 2 million or so clones, roughly 95% seen once; the top ten hold 1% to 1.3%. CD45RO-negative CD8 cells positively selected for CCR7 made up the naive population, which excluded terminally differentiated effector memory CD45RA+ cells. Only Caucasian adults living in Nashville, Tennessee made up the donor group. This receptor was obtained from a man aged 18 to 30 in good health. The sequenced sample consisted of naive CD8+ T cells sorted from blood.

The CDR3 sequence: CASSEGTVNTGELFF. As DNA, the CDR3 is TGCGCCAGCAGTGAGGGGACAGTAAACACCGGGGAGCTGTTTTTT. The rearrangement uses TRBV10-1 and TRBJ2-2; 7 nucleotides match TRBD1. V shed 2 bases and J 2 bases; nucleotides not matched to a gene: 2. Per germline, CDR1 WNHNN and CDR2 SYGVQD (reference sequence). The CDR3 has 15 amino acids.